This TCR beta chain was found in a study of T cell repertoires in cytomegalovirus infection. Study background: Based on public TCR beta signatures, there were indications of CMV infection and of a matching HLA type. General study points: Identification of carriers of CMV plus the relevant HLA was performed using cumulative public TCR beta family frequency. The ex vivo response showed dominance by HLA-C-restricted CMV-specific TCR beta clonotypes.

TCRdb redid the calling of the reads with MiXCR, one entry per CDR3 protein. The table lists approximately 500,000 distinct CDR3 sequences, about 10% of them singletons. For this clonotype: The antigen remains unidentified.

This TCR derives from a human donor in good health (CMV status not recorded). Some clones in this sample may be carry-over from other donors' samples. The sequenced sample consisted of PBMCs.

The CDR3 bases are TGTGCCAGCAGCTTAGGGGGACTAGACTTTCAAGAGACCCAGTACTTC. Amino acid sequence: CASSLGGLDFQETQYF. The chain is built from TRBV7-9 and TRBJ2-5; 8 bases are a match to TRBD2. The CDR3 consists of 16 residues. Looked up from germline, CDR1 is SEHNR and CDR2 is FQNEAQ (reference sequence). With V trimmed by 1 base and J by 2 bases, 6 bases remained unmatched.